The entry that follows covers one TCR beta chain sequence. The data are from a study of shared clonotypes between healthy human individuals. CDR3 length: 19 amino acids. CDR1 MGHRA and CDR2 YSYEKL come from the germline V gene. With V trimmed by 1 base and J by 0 bases, 12 bases remained unmatched. CD45RO-negative, CCR7-selected cells formed the naive CD8 fraction, which excluded terminally differentiated effector memory CD45RA+ cells. Profiled with immunoSEQ multiplex PCR; TCRdb holds only in-frame clones, not every one. The repertoire holds roughly 2.1 million clones, with just over 90% as singletons.

V gene TRBV4-1 combines with J gene TRBJ2-3; 8 bases map to TRBD2. The receptor was derived from a man aged 18 to 29 in good health. Some clones in this sample may be carry-over from other donors' samples. The sample comprised naive CD8+ T cells from PBMCs. The CDR3 DNA reads TGCGCCAGCAGCCAAGTTTTCCCGGGGGGGAGTTTTAGCACAGATACGCAGTATTTT. It encodes CASSQVFPGGSFSTDTQYF.